The rows below give T cell receptor beta chains drawn from one sample of a study of response to subunit inactivated influenza vaccine. One entry per CDR3 protein results from TCRdb running MiXCR on the RT-PCR reads. The sample includes about 780,000 distinct CDR3 sequences, around 18% of them seen just once. The specimen comprised PBMCs from blood, sampled less than 6 days after vaccination. The receptors were sampled from a man aged 50 to 59 who received an inactivated influenza vaccine. Both conserved end residues are part of each CDR3.

v_call	j_call	cdr3_aa
TRBV4-3	TRBJ2-3	CASSQDLGGTQYF
TRBV28	TRBJ1-5	CASSSGSSNQPQHF
TRBV10-3	TRBJ2-5	CAIGPPVGTGDQETQYF
TRBV7-2	TRBJ2-5	CASSIQKGQGAETQYF
TRBV20-1	TRBJ1-2	CSARGTGGFNYGYTF
TRBV12-3/TRBV12-4	TRBJ2-5	CASSLSGARETQYF
TRBV5-1	TRBJ2-5	CASRLEPVQETQYF
TRBV4-3	TRBJ2-2	CASSQASSSTGNTGELFF
TRBV7-6	TRBJ2-5	CASSQGTGVQETQYF
TRBV27	TRBJ1-5	CASSPRQSSRPQHF
TRBV12-3/TRBV12-4	TRBJ1-1	CASSLGGGSTEAFF
TRBV5-6	TRBJ1-4	CASSSRTGVIEKLFF
TRBV7-3	TRBJ2-3	CASSRTGGFADTQYF
TRBV29-1	TRBJ1-1	CSVEDPARGDTEAFF
TRBV6-1	TRBJ1-1	CASTTTQGTEAFF
TRBV11-1	TRBJ2-4	CASSLYRASGSSAKNIQYF
TRBV4-3	TRBJ2-6	CASSQVYRASGANVLTF
TRBV28	TRBJ2-1	CASTSASYNEQFF
TRBV12-3/TRBV12-4	TRBJ2-2	CASSPVSGGPGELFF
TRBV12-3/TRBV12-4	TRBJ2-3	CASSFSPDTQYF
TRBV7-9	TRBJ2-7	CASSPGTSGSAYEQYF
TRBV5-1	TRBJ2-7	CASSLVSGGEQYF
TRBV25-1	TRBJ1-5	CASSEGGSQPQHF
TRBV5-6	TRBJ2-5	CASSLETSPKTQYF
TRBV7-2	TRBJ2-2	CASSTDTHTGELFF
TRBV20-1	TRBJ2-7	CSARDRGGYEQYF
TRBV20-1	TRBJ2-7	CSARDVSYEQYF
TRBV20-1	TRBJ2-7	CSARGDWSYEQYF
TRBV5-1	TRBJ2-1	CASSLELAVNEQFF
TRBV10-3	TRBJ1-1	CATRQGNTEAFF
TRBV18	TRBJ2-4	CASSPPDSLAKNIQYF
TRBV15	TRBJ2-1	CATSRGQGARYNEQFF
TRBV20-1	TRBJ2-7	CSAGGLAGIEQYF
TRBV20-1	TRBJ2-1	CSATQKLAGGYNEQFF
TRBV29-1	TRBJ1-1	CSVEAPDTEAFF